Following are 8 T cell receptor beta chains from one sample sequenced in a study of blood T cell repertoires in COVID-19 (dated by TCRdb to about 2020). Libraries were made using the immunoSEQ multiplex PCR assay. The clones in this table, taken by TCRdb from immuneACCESS, are in-frame only. Not every clone is retained; where verified, under half of the shortfall comes from an unresolved V gene, and the cause of the rest is unknown. The sample has a few hundred thousand clones on record, over 80% of them singletons. The ten largest clones represent about 1.9% of the sample. The sequencing input was peripheral blood. These receptors were taken from a man aged 30 to 39 who had recovered from COVID-19.

The chain is built from TRBV19 and TRBJ2-3; weak D call: TRBD2 (5 bases). Trimming took off 5 bases at V and 2 bases at J, with 14 bases between the two ends. CDR3 length equals 15 residues. Germline V lookup: CDR1 LNHDA, CDR2 SQIVND (reference sequence). CDR3: CASSPQAALTDTQYF. CDR3 nucleotide sequence: TGTGCCAGTAGTCCCCAAGCGGCCCTCACAGATACGCAGTATTTT. The whole variable domain, filled in from reference TRBV19 and TRBJ2-3, reads DGGITQSPKYLFRKEGQNVTLSCEQNLNHDAMYWYRQDPGQGLRLIYYSQIVNDFQKGDIAEGYSVSREKKESFPLTVTSAQKNPTAFYLCASSPQAALTDTQYFGPGTRLTVL.

The rearrangement joins TRBV4-1 to TRBJ1-1; D might be TRBD1 (6 bases). The germline V gene has CDR1 MGHRA and CDR2 YSYEKL. Trimming left V 0 bases short and J 3 bases short, with 14 bases between. This CDR3 has 16 residues. The CDR3 protein is CASSQDPRGLDTEAFF. The CDR3 DNA is TGCGCCAGCAGCCAAGATCCCAGGGGTTTGGACACTGAAGCTTTCTTT.

The J gene is TRBJ2-1, the V gene TRBV19; TRBD1 might be the D (6 bases). This CDR3 is 16 amino acids long. Trimming stripped 3 bases from V and 10 bases from J, with 22 bases between. The germline gives CDR1 LNHDA, CDR2 SQIVND (reference sequence). In DNA form, the CDR3 reads TGTGCCAGTAGTATTGGAGGAGCAGGGGCTATCACGGAGCAGTTCTTC. Amino acids: CASSIGGAGAITEQFF.

The chain carries TRBV3-1 (or the pseudogene TRBV3-2) and TRBJ1-2; D remains unclear. Germline V gene lookup returns CDR1 LGHDT and CDR2 YNNKEL (reference sequence). The V end was cut by 3 bases, the J end by 8 bases, with 13 bases between. This CDR3 comprises 13 residues. The CDR3, as DNA: TGTGCCAGCAGCCAGGTTGCAGGCGGGGGCTACACCTTC. Encoded protein: CASSQVAGGGYTF.

The CDR3 loop is CASTGREYTQYF. The CDR3, as DNA: TGTGCCAGCACGGGGAGGGAATATACGCAGTATTTT. The chain has TRBV6-5 and TRBJ2-3, with 7 bases aligning to TRBD2. Per the germline V gene, CDR1 is MNHEY and CDR2 is SVGAGI. CDR3 size: 12 residues. The trim removed 7 bases at V and 7 bases at J, leaving 5 bases unmatched.

Only one count was recorded for this clone. The V and J genes are TRBV28 and TRBJ1-2; D gene unclear. Trimming took off 4 bases at V and 4 bases at J, with 10 bases between the two ends. The germline V gene has CDR1 MDHEN and CDR2 SYDVKM. The CDR3 runs 13 residues. The CDR3 sequence is CASSSTNIYGYTF. As DNA, the CDR3 is TGTGCCAGCAGTTCGACAAACATCTATGGCTACACCTTC.

The chain links TRBV3-1 (or the pseudogene TRBV3-2) to TRBJ2-3; the match to TRBD2 covers 11 bases. The CDR3 consists of 20 residues. Germline lookup yields CDR1 LGHDT and CDR2 YNNKEL (reference sequence). With 3 bases clipped from V and 0 bases from J, the junction kept 14 bases outside the gene matches. CDR3 in DNA: TGTGCCAGCAGCCACCAAAAGGCCCTAGCGGGGGGCATCAGCACAGATACGCAGTATTTT. Translated: CASSHQKALAGGISTDTQYF.

The rearrangement links TRBV11-2 to TRBJ2-3, with 8 positions matching TRBD2. The CDR3 spans 15 residues. Germline CDR1 SGHAT, CDR2 FQNNGV. The ends lost 3 bases at V and 3 bases at J; junction bases unmatched: 5. CDR3 region: CASSFWTSPTDTQYF. In DNA, the CDR3 is TGTGCCAGCAGCTTCTGGACTAGCCCGACAGATACGCAGTATTTT.